The sequence of this T cell receptor (beta chain) was determined in a study of blood T cell repertoires in COVID-19. At the level of the study: PBMCs, B-cell-depleted T cells, or T cells provided the cDNA or gDNA that made up the material.

The assay was immunoSEQ multiplex PCR, and TCRdb's table has in-frame clones only and misses some. The sample includes roughly 50,000 clones, roughly 84% of them seen just once. Sequencing was done on a sample of peripheral blood. The TCR sequence derives from a woman aged 55-69 years with acute or convalescent COVID-19.

The CDR3 reads CASSLRLAERTDTQYF. The CDR3 coding sequence is TGCGCCAGCAGCTTGCGCCTAGCGGAGCGCACAGATACGCAGTATTTT. The genes are TRBV5-1 and TRBJ2-3; 7 bases line up with TRBD2. The CDR3 is 16 residues long. V trimming: 1 base; J trimming: 1 base; junction bases outside the gene matches: 6. The germline V gene has CDR1 SGHRS and CDR2 YFSETQ.